Listed below are T cell receptor beta chains from one sample, sequenced in a study of beta chain features in type 1 diabetes. Profiling relied on immunoSEQ multiplex PCR, and the TCRdb table lists in-frame clones only, not all of them. The profile shows about 250,000 clones, approximately 10% of them singletons. The specimen was naive CD4+ T cells from blood. The receptors here all came from a man under 40 with type 1 diabetes. Both conserved end residues are part of each CDR3. The D gene is left open where the match is weak. Clone size, where shown, is once, few, many, or a class for clones that have expanded.

V	J	size	D	CDR3	DNA
TRBV18	TRBJ2-1	NA	TRBD2	CASSPASGGASYNEQFF	TGTGCCAGCTCACCAGCTAGCGGGGGGGCCTCCTACAATGAGCAGTTCTTC
TRBV28	TRBJ2-7	NA	TRBD2	CASRKGRDSYEQYF	TGTGCCAGCAGGAAAGGGAGGGACTCCTACGAGCAGTACTTC
TRBV30	TRBJ2-2	NA	NA	CAGQGQGRGELFF	TGTGCCGGTCAGGGTCAGGGGCGCGGGGAGCTGTTTTTT
TRBV19	TRBJ2-7	NA	NA	CASSDRVSYEQYF	TGTGCCAGTAGTGACAGAGTTTCCTACGAGCAGTACTTC
TRBV7-2	TRBJ2-3	NA	TRBD1	CASSFDRGEVVDTQYF	TGTGCCAGCAGCTTTGACAGGGGAGAGGTGGTGGATACGCAGTATTTT
TRBV15	TRBJ2-7	few	NA	CATSRDRGSYEQYF	TGTGCCACCAGCAGAGACAGGGGCTCTTACGAGCAGTACTTC
TRBV28	TRBJ2-7	NA	TRBD1	CASRGTGVSYEQYF	TGTGCCAGCAGAGGAACAGGGGTATCCTACGAGCAGTACTTC
TRBV19	TRBJ2-1	few	TRBD1	CASCRDRGDEQFF	TGTGCCAGTTGCCGGGACAGGGGTGATGAGCAGTTCTTC
TRBV19	TRBJ2-7	NA	NA	CASSARDTTYEQYF	TGTGCCAGTAGCGCCCGGGACACCACCTACGAGCAGTACTTC
TRBV2	TRBJ2-5	few	NA	CASSYNTGTQETQYF	TGTGCCAGCAGCTATAATACAGGGACCCAAGAGACCCAGTACTTC
TRBV7-3	TRBJ2-1	few	NA	CASSLEATYNEQFF	TGTGCCAGCAGCTTAGAGGCTACCTACAATGAGCAGTTCTTC
TRBV4-3	TRBJ2-1	few	TRBD1	CASSQVPGQGIYEQFF	TGCGCCAGCAGCCAGGTTCCGGGACAGGGTATCTATGAGCAGTTCTTC
TRBV18	TRBJ1-3	few	NA	CASSPRGQASGNTIYF	TGTGCCAGCTCACCACGGGGACAAGCCTCTGGAAACACCATATATTTT
TRBV7-2	TRBJ1-1	NA	NA	CASSSDRVRAFF	TGTGCCAGCAGTTCTGACCGGGTGAGAGCTTTCTTT
TRBV21-1	TRBJ1-5	NA	NA	CASGQGDPNSNQPQHF	TGTGCCTCCGGACAGGGGGATCCTAATAGCAATCAGCCCCAGCATTTT
TRBV7-4	TRBJ2-7	NA	NA	CASSSWRGPPSRTEQYF	TGTGCCAGCAGCTCTTGGAGGGGTCCACCCAGTCGTACCGAGCAGTACTTC
TRBV7-2	TRBJ2-4	NA	NA	CASSPDRWAKNIQYF	TGTGCCAGCAGCCCGGACAGATGGGCCAAAAACATTCAGTACTTC
TRBV7-9	TRBJ2-7	few	TRBD1	CASRLVRDREEGEQYF	TGTGCCAGCAGACTCGTCCGGGACAGGGAGGAAGGCGAGCAGTACTTC
TRBV5-6	TRBJ2-7	few	NA	CASTRQASYEQYF	TGTGCCAGCACCCGGCAGGCGTCCTACGAGCAGTACTTC
TRBV18	TRBJ1-4	NA	TRBD1	CASSPNRGVGEKLFF	TGTGCCAGCTCCCCTAACAGGGGAGTCGGTGAAAAACTGTTTTTT
TRBV10-3	TRBJ2-7	few	TRBD2	CAISESGSGGSYEQYF	TGTGCCATCAGTGAGTCGGGAAGCGGGGGCTCCTACGAGCAGTACTTC
TRBV5-1	TRBJ2-3	NA	NA	CASSTWGGQTDTQYF	TGCGCCAGCAGCACCTGGGGGGGCCAAACAGATACGCAGTATTTT